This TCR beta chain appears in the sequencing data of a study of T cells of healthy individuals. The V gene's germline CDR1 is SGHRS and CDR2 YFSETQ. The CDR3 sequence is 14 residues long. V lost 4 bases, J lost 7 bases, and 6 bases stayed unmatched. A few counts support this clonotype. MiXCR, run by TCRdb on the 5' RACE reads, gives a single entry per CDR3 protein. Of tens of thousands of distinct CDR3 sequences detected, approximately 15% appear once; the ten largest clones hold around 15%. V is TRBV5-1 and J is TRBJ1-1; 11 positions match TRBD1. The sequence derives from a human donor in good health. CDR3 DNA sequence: TGCGCCAGCAGCGGGGGACAGGGGGACATTGAAGCTTTCTTT. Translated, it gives CASSGGQGDIEAFF.